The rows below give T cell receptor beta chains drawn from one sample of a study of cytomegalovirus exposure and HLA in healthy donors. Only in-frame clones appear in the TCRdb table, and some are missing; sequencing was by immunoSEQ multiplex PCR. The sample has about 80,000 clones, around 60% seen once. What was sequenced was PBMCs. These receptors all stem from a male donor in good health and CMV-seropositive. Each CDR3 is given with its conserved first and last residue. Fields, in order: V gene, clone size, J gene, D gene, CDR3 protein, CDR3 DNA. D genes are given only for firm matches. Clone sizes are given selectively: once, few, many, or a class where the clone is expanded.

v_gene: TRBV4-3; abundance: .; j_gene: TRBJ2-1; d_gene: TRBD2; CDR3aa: CASSPREREGNEQFF; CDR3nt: TGCGCCAGCAGCCCCAGGGAGCGGGAGGGCAATGAGCAGTTCTTC
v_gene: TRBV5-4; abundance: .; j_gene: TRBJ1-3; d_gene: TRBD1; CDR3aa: CASSRDRANGNTIYF; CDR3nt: TGTGCCAGCAGCCGAGACAGGGCAAACGGAAACACCATATATTTT
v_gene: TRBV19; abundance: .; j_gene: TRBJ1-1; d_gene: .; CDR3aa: CASSIEEGGTEAFF; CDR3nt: TGTGCCAGTAGTATAGAGGAAGGAGGGACTGAAGCTTTCTTT
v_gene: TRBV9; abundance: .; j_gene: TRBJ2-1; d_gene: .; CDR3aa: CASSESYNEQFF; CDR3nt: TGTGCCAGCAGCGAATCGTACAATGAGCAGTTCTTC
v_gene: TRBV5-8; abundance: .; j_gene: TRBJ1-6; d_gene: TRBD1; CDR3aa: CASSPQDRVASPLHF; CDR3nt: TGTGCCAGCAGCCCCCAGGACAGGGTGGCTTCACCCCTCCACTTT
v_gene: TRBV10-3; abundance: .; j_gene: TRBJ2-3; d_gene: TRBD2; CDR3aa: CAISSGGNTQYF; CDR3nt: TGTGCCATCAGTAGCGGGGGGAATACGCAGTATTTT
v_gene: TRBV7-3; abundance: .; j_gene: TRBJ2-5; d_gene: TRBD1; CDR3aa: CASSPGQGLRETQYF; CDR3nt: TGTGCCAGCAGCCCGGGACAGGGGCTGAGGGAGACCCAGTACTTC
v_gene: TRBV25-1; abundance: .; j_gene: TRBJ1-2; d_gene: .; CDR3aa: CASRHTGYGYTF; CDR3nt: TGTGCCAGCAGACATACGGGCTATGGCTACACCTTC
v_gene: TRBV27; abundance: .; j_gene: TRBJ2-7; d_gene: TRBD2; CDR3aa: CASSSGLARYEQYF; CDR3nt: TGTGCCAGCAGTTCGGGACTAGCGCGCTACGAGCAGTACTTC
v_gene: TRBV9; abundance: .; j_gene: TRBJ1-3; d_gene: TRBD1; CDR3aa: CASSVTTGLTKSGNTIYF; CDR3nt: TGTGCCAGCAGCGTAACGACAGGGCTCACCAAGTCTGGAAACACCATATATTTT
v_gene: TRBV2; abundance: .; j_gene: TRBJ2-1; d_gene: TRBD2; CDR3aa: CASSEGIAGVYNEQFF; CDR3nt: TGTGCCAGCAGTGAAGGTATAGCGGGAGTGTACAATGAGCAGTTCTTC
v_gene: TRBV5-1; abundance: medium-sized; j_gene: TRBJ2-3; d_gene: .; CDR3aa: CASSLERADTQYF; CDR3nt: TGCGCCAGCAGCTTGGAGCGGGCAGATACGCAGTATTTT
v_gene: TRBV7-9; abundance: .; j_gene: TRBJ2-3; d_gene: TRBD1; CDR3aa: CASSKRQAAGGDTQYF; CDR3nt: TGTGCCAGCAGCAAGCGACAGGCAGCAGGGGGAGATACGCAGTATTTT
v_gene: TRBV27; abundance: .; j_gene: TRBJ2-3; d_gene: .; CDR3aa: CASSSGGGGADTQYF; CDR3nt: TGTGCCAGCAGTTCGGGAGGGGGCGGCGCAGATACGCAGTATTTT
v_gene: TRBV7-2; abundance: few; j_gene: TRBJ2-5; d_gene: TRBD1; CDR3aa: CASSPTTGGIRETQYF; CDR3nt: TGTGCCAGCAGCCCTACGACAGGGGGCATTCGGGAGACCCAGTACTTC
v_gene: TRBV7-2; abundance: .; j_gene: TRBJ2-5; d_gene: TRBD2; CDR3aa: CASSLVGGREETQYF; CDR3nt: TGTGCCAGCAGCTTAGTAGGCGGGAGGGAAGAGACCCAGTACTTC
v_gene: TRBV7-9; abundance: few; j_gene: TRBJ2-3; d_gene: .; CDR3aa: CASSLGGITDTQYF; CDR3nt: TGTGCCAGCAGCTTAGGCGGGATCACAGATACGCAGTATTTT
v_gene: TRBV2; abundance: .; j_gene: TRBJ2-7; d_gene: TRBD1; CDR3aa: CASSGSTGDPYEQYF; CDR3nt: TGTGCCAGCAGTGGGTCGACAGGGGATCCCTACGAGCAGTACTTC
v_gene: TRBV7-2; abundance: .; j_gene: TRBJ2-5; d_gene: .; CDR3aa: CASSLGHNQETQYF; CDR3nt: TGTGCCAGCAGCTTAGGGCACAACCAAGAGACCCAGTACTTC
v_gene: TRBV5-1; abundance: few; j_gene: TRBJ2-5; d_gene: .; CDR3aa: CASSLDGTRGGTQYF; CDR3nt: TGCGCCAGCAGCTTGGATGGCACCCGGGGAGGGACCCAGTACTTC
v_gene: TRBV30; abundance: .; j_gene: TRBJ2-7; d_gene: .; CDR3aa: CAWKEGGSYEQYF; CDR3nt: TGTGCCTGGAAGGAAGGCGGATCCTACGAGCAGTACTTC
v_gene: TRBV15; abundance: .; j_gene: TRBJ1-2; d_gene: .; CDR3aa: CATSTHGGSNYGYTF; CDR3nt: TGTGCCACCAGCACTCACGGGGGTTCAAACTATGGCTACACCTTC
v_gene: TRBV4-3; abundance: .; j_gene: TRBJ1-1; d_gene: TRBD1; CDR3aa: CASSQEVDRVPLLHTEAFF; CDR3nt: TGCGCCAGCAGCCAAGAGGTGGACAGGGTCCCTCTCTTACACACTGAAGCTTTCTTT
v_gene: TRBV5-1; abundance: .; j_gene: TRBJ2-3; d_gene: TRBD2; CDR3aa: CASSLGRGGSDTQYF; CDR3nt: TGCGCCAGCAGCTTGGGCCGGGGGGGATCAGATACGCAGTATTTT
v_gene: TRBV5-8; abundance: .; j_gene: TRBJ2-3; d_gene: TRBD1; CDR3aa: CASSLATGVHTDTQYF; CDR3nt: TGTGCCAGCAGCTTGGCGACAGGGGTTCACACAGATACGCAGTATTTT
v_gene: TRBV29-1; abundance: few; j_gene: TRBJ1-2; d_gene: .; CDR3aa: CSVDGHHANYGYTF; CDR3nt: TGCAGCGTTGATGGACACCACGCTAACTATGGCTACACCTTC
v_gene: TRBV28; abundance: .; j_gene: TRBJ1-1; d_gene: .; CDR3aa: CASSSTGGMNTEAFF; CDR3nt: TGTGCCAGCAGTTCCACCGGGGGTATGAACACTGAAGCTTTCTTT
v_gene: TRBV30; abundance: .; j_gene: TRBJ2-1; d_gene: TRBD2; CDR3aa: CAWSRISGGANEQFF; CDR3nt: TGTGCCTGGAGCCGAATTAGCGGGGGGGCCAATGAGCAGTTCTTC
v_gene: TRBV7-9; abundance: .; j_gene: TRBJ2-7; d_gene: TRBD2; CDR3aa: CASSFSGTSGSEQYF; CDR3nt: TGTGCCAGCAGCTTTTCCGGGACTAGCGGGTCTGAGCAGTACTTC
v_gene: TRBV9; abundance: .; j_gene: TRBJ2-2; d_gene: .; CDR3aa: CASRADPGLRGTGELFF; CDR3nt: TGTGCCAGTCGAGCCGATCCGGGACTGCGCGGCACCGGGGAGCTGTTTTTT
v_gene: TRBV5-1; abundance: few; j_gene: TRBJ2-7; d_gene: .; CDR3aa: CASSFEQDAEQYF; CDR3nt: TGCGCCAGCAGCTTCGAACAGGATGCCGAGCAGTACTTC
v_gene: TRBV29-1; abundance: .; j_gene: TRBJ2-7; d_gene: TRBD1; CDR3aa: CSARGTGGQDEQYF; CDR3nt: TGCAGCGCCCGCGGGACAGGGGGCCAAGACGAGCAGTACTTC
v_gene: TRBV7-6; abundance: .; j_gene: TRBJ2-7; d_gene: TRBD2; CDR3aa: CASSLLTTSGRNEQYF; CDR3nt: TGTGCCAGCAGCTTACTAACGACTAGCGGGAGAAACGAGCAGTACTTC
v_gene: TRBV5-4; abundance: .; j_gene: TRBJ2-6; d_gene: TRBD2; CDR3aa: CASSPWGLAGAGANVLTF; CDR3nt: TGTGCCAGCAGCCCGTGGGGACTAGCGGGAGCTGGGGCCAACGTCCTGACTTTC
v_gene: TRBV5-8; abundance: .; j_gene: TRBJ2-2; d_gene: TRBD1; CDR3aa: CASSWTGGIFTGELFF; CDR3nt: TGTGCCAGCAGCTGGACAGGGGGCATTTTTACCGGGGAGCTGTTTTTT
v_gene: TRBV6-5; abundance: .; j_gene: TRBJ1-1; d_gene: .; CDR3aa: CASWGGEAFF; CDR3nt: TGTGCCAGTTGGGGGGGGGAAGCTTTCTTT
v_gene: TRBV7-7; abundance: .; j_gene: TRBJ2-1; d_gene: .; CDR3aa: CASSLGGGNNEQFF; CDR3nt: TGTGCTAGCAGCTTAGGTGGGGGGAATAATGAGCAGTTCTTC
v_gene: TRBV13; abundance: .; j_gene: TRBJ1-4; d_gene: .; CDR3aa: CASSLGGARGAGTNEKLFF; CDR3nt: TGTGCCAGCAGCTTAGGGGGCGCCAGGGGTGCGGGAACTAATGAAAAACTGTTTTTT
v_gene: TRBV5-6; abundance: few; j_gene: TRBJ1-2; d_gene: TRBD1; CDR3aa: CASSKRGRGDYGYTF; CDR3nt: TGTGCCAGCAGCAAGAGGGGCAGGGGGGACTATGGCTACACCTTC
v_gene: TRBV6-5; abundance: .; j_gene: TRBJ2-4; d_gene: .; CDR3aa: CATTGSGIQYF; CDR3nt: TGTGCCACGACGGGATCTGGCATTCAGTACTTC
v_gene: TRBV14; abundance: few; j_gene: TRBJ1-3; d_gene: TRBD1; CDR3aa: CASSWGQTGNTIYF; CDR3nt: TGTGCCAGCAGCTGGGGACAGACTGGAAACACCATATATTTT
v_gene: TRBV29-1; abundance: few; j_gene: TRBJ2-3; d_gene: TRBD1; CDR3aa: CSVSPRDRADTQYF; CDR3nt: TGCAGCGTTTCTCCCCGGGACAGGGCCGATACGCAGTATTTT
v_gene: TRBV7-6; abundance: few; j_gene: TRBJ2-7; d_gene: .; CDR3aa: CASSASRQASEQYF; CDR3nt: TGTGCCAGCAGCGCCTCCAGACAGGCAAGCGAGCAGTACTTC
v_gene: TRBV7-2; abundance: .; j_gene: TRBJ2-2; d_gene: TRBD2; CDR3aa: CASSLSGASGNGELFF; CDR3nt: TGTGCCAGCAGCTTAAGCGGGGCTAGCGGGAATGGGGAGCTGTTTTTT
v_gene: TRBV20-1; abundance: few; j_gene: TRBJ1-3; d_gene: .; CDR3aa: CSASRGNTIYF; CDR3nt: TGCAGTGCTAGCAGGGGAAACACCATATATTTT
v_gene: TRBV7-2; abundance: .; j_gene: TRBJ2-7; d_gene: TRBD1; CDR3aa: CASSPRTGGFDEQYF; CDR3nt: TGTGCCAGCAGTCCTAGGACAGGGGGCTTCGACGAGCAGTACTTC
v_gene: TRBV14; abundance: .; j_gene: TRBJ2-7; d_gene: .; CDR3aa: CASSQGLAYEQYF; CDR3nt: TGTGCCAGCAGCCAAGGACTAGCCTACGAGCAGTACTTC
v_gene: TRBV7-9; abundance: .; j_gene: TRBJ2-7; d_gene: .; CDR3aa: CSSSSQVSYEQYF; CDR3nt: TGTTCCAGCAGTTCACAGGTTTCCTACGAGCAGTACTTC
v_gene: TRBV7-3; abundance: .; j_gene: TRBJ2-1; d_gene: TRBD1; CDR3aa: CASSPGGQGHNEQFF; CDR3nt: TGTGCCAGCAGCCCCGGCGGACAGGGCCACAATGAGCAGTTCTTC
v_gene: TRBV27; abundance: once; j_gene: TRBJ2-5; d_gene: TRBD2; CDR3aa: CASSSTSGNQETQYF; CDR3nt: TGTGCCAGCAGTTCGACTAGCGGGAACCAAGAGACCCAGTACTTC
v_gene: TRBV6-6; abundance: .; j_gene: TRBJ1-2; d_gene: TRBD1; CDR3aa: CASATGEGLTDGYTF; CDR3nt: TGTGCCAGCGCGACAGGGGAGGGACTAACTGATGGCTACACCTTC
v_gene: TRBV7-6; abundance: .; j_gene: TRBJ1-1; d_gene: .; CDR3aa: CASSSWTANTEAFF; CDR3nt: TGTGCCAGCAGCAGCTGGACAGCGAACACTGAAGCTTTCTTT
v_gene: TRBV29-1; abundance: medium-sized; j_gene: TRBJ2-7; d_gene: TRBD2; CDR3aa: CSAQPSSGRPDEQYF; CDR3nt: TGCAGCGCCCAACCCTCCAGCGGGAGACCGGACGAGCAGTACTTC
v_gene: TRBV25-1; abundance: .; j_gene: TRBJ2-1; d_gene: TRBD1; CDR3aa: CASSDPGTGEQFF; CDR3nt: TGTGCCAGCAGCGACCCAGGGACAGGAGAGCAGTTCTTC
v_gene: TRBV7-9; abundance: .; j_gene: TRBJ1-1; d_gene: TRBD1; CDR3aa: CASTEQGAYTEAFF; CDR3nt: TGTGCCAGCACCGAACAGGGGGCTTACACTGAAGCTTTCTTT